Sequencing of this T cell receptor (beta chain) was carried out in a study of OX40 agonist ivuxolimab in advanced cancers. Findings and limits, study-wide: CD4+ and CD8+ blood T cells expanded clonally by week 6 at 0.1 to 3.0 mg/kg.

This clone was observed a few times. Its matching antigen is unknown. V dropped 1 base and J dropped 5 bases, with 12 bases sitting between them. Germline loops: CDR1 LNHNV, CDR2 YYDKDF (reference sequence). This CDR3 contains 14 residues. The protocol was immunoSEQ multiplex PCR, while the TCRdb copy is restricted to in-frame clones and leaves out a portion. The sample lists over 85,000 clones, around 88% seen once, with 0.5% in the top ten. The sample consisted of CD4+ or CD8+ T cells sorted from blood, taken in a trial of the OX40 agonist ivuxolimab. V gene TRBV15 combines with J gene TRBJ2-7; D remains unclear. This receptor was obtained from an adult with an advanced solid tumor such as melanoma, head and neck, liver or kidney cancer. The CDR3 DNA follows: TGTGCCACCAGCAGAGGCCCGGCGGAAAACGAGCAGTACTTC. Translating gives CATSRGPAENEQYF.